One sample yielded the 3 T cell receptor beta chains listed below, sequenced in a study of response to subunit inactivated influenza vaccine. MiXCR, run by TCRdb on the RT-PCR reads, gives a single entry per CDR3 protein. The table records 290,000 or so distinct CDR3 sequences, about 20% of them present only once. The starting material was PBMCs from blood, obtained approximately 20 months after vaccination. These receptor sequences come from a man between 50 and 75 years old who received an inactivated influenza vaccine.

This clonotype was seen a few times. J is TRBJ2-7 and V is TRBV27, with 8 positions matching TRBD2. The ends lost 4 bases at V and 4 bases at J; junction bases unmatched: 6. CDR3 size: 14 residues. Germline V gives CDR1 MNHEY, CDR2 SMNVEV (reference sequence). CDR3 in DNA: TGTGCCAGCAGTTCCCGGGCTAGCGGGTACGAGCAGTACTTC. As protein: CASSSRASGYEQYF.

This clonotype was seen a handful of times. The chain uses TRBV23-1 and TRBJ1-6; 10 nucleotides agree with TRBD1. TRBV23-1 is flagged as an ORF with uncertain function. This CDR3 comprises 16 residues. V dropped 2 bases and J dropped 7; count of bases not matched to a gene: 5. CDR3 sequence reads: CASSQPRQGANSPLHF. CDR3 coding DNA: TGCGCCAGCAGTCAACCCCGACAGGGGGCGAATTCACCCCTCCACTTT.

The chain joins TRBV10-3 to TRBJ2-2; D uncertain. Germline V CDR1 and CDR2: ENHRY, SYGVKD. This CDR3 contains 12 residues. The CDR3 DNA reads TGTGTCGTTTCGGGGAACACCGGGGAGCTGTTTTTT. This translates into CVVSGNTGELFF.